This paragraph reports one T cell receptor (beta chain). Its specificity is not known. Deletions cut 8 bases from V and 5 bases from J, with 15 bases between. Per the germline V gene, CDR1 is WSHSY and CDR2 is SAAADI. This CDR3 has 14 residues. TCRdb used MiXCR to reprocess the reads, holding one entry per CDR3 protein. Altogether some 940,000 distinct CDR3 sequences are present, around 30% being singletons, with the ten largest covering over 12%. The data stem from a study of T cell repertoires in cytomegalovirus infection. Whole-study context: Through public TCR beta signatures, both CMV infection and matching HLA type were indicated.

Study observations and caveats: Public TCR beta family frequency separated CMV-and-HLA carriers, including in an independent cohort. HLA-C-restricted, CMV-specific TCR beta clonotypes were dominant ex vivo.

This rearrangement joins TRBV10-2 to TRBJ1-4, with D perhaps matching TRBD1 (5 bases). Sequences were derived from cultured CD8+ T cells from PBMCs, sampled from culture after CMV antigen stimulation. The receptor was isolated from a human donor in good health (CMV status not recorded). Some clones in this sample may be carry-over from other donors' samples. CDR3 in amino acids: CASSNHGGNEKLFF. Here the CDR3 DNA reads TGCGCCAGCTCTAATCACGGGGGAAATGAAAAACTGTTTTTT.